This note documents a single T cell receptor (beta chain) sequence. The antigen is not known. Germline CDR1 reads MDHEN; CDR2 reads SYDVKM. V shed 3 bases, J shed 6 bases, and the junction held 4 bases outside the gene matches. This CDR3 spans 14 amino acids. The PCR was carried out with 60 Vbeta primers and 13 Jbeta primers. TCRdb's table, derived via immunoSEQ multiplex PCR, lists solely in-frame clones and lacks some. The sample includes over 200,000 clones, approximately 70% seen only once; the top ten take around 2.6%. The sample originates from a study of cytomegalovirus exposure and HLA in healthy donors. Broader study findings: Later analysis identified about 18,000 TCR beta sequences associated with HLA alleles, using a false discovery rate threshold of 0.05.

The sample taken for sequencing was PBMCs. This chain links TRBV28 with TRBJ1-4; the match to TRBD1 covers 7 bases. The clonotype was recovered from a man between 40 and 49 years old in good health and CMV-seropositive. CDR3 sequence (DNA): TGTGCCAGCAGTTTGGACAGGTTGGATGAAAAACTGTTTTTT. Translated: CASSLDRLDEKLFF.